This T cell receptor beta chain was obtained from a study of lymphopenia after photon versus proton radiotherapy. Of note for this clone: Its antigen remains unidentified.

The germline CDR1 and CDR2 sequences are MNHNY and SVGAGI (reference sequence). CDR3 size: 13 residues. Trimming removed 2 bases from V and 11 bases from J, with 15 bases in between. Method: immunoSEQ multiplex PCR; TCRdb's copy keeps in-frame clones and lacks some. The data contain some 30,000 clones, about 94% of them seen just once; the ten biggest clones take up under 0.8%. Study-wide findings and caveats: Under photons, naive T cells and diversity fell while effector/memory populations rose. Better survival with proton therapy was suggested as possible, not demonstrated.

The chain combines TRBV6-6 with TRBJ1-1; D unresolved. The sequencing here drew on peripheral blood, taken from a patient treated with photon-based radiotherapy. The receptor was derived from a woman between 50 and 59 years old with cholangiocarcinoma. The CDR3 DNA follows: TGTGCCAGCAGTTACGGGGAGAGGGTGGCTGCTTTCTTT. Its protein product is CASSYGERVAAFF.